A selection of T cell receptor beta chains follows, all from one sample in a study of T cell responses to AZD1222 COVID-19 vaccine. Libraries were prepared by immunoSEQ multiplex PCR; TCRdb keeps only in-frame clonotypes and omits some of them. The profile shows roughly 65,000 clones, roughly 80% of them singletons. Source: peripheral blood, taken 28 days after the second AZD1222 dose. The receptor set was obtained from an adult who received the AZD1222 COVID-19 vaccine. CDR3s include the opening cysteine and the closing phenylalanine or tryptophan. Each record gives: V gene, CDR3 protein.

>TRBV6-6
CASSYPNTGSDYGYTF
>TRBV13
CASSSGPSLYGYTF
>TRBV6-5
CASSSPRDLYNEQFF
>TRBV27
CASSLRPLGGVQTDTQYF
>TRBV6-2/TRBV6-3
CASSWGGTEAFF
>TRBV5-4
CASSLGQGIEAFF
>TRBV3-1/TRBV3-2
CASSFRADGYTF
>TRBV6-6
CASSYVDRGGGYTF
>TRBV5-1
CASSLVAADTQYF
>TRBV12-2
CASRGPREQYF
>TRBV6-5
CASRSGHSWYGYTF
>TRBV2
CASSPGNFQAFF
>TRBV4-2
CASSQVQGQSTDTQYF
>TRBV29-1
CSVERHYGYTF
>TRBV11-1
CASSLALNDFQETQYF